This T cell receptor (beta chain) stems from a study of shared clonotypes between healthy human individuals. Background on the study: Those who served as donors were a couple of women and a few men between the ages of 18 and 49. Per donor, three plates held CD4 naive cells, three held CD4 memory, two held CD8 naive and one held CD8 memory.

CDR3 length: 15 residues. Germline assignment: CDR1 LNHDA and CDR2 SQIVND (reference sequence). Trimming stripped 3 bases from V and 2 bases from J, with 13 bases between. This clone was detected only once. Sequencing used immunoSEQ multiplex PCR; TCRdb keeps in-frame clones, though not all of them. The data hold some 2,000,000 clones, with about 94% observed a single time. CD8 cells classed as naive were CD45RO-negative and positively selected for CCR7, excluding terminally differentiated effector memory CD45RA+ cells. The clonotype was recovered from a man younger than 30 in good health. Sequenced: naive CD8+ T cells sorted from blood. The chain employs TRBV19 and TRBJ1-2; no definite D call. The CDR3 reads CASSILIHENYGYTF. The CDR3 bases are TGTGCCAGTAGTATTCTAATACACGAAAACTATGGCTACACCTTC.